The 20 T cell receptor beta chains below were found in one sample sequenced in a study of blood T cell repertoires in COVID-19 (dated by TCRdb to about 2020). The method behind the library was the immunoSEQ multiplex PCR assay. The table was pulled from immuneACCESS by TCRdb, which kept in-frame rearrangements only. Such tables lose some clones; where checked, under half of the loss comes from unresolved V genes, and the rest has no known cause. This sample lists 280,000 or so clones; around 87% were detected once. The ten largest clones add up to 1.7% of the sample. The sample consisted of PBMCs or T cells enriched from blood (not recorded which). The receptors shown here come from a woman aged 18 to 35 with acute COVID-19.

This chain uses TRBV19 with TRBJ1-5; 9 positions match TRBD1. Germline V gene sequence: CDR1 LNHDA, CDR2 SQIVND (reference sequence). J gave up 0 bases and V 6 bases, and 9 bases lay outside the gene matches. The CDR3 has 17 amino acids. This chain's CDR3 is CASRSGTGIYSNQPQHF. CDR3 DNA sequence: TGTGCCAGTAGATCCGGGACAGGGATATATAGCAATCAGCCCCAGCATTTT.

This chain joins TRBV9 and TRBJ1-1, with a weak D call TRBD1 (6 bases). Germline loops: CDR1 SGDLS, CDR2 YYNGEE. Trimming left V 2 bases short and J 1 base short, with 6 bases between. This CDR3 has 13 residues. CDR3 DNA: TGTGCCAGCAGCGTCAGGGGGAACACTGAAGCTTTCTTT. Protein product: CASSVRGNTEAFF. Variable domain in full (rest from reference TRBV9 and TRBJ1-1): DSGVTQTPKHLITATGQRVTLRCSPRSGDLSVYWYQQSLDQGLQFLIQYYNGEERAKGNILERFSAQQFPDLHSELNLSSLELGDSALYFCASSVRGNTEAFFGQGTRLTVV.

This chain joins TRBV7-9 and TRBJ1-2, with D maybe TRBD1 (5 bases). From germline, CDR1 is SEHNR and CDR2 FQNEAQ (reference sequence). The CDR3 length is 16 residues. V lost 4 bases, J lost 3 bases, and 18 bases lay in between. The CDR3 DNA reads TGTGCCAGCAGCTCACCGGCCAGGGAGGAGGACTATGGCTACACCTTC. Amino acid sequence: CASSSPAREEDYGYTF.

This clone was counted at least ten times. The chain employs TRBV18 and TRBJ1-3, with D possibly being TRBD1 (6 bases). Per germline, CDR1 KGHSH and CDR2 LQKENI. The CDR3 contains 16 residues. The V end was cut by 3 bases, the J end by 0 bases, with 12 bases between. CDR3 protein: CASSPETGSSGNTIYF. CDR3 in DNA: TGTGCCAGCTCACCGGAGACAGGCAGCTCTGGAAACACCATATATTTT. The whole variable domain, filled in from reference TRBV18 and TRBJ1-3, reads NAGVMQNPRHLVRRRGQEARLRCSPMKGHSHVYWYRQLPEEGLKFMVYLQKENIIDESGMPKERFSAEFPKEGPSILRIQQVVRGDSAAYFCASSPETGSSGNTIYFGEGSWLTVV.

This chain connects TRBV15 to TRBJ1-5, with 9 bases aligning to TRBD1. The trim removed 0 bases at V and 2 bases at J, leaving 11 bases unmatched. The CDR3 loop spans 19 amino acids. CDR1 is LNHNV, CDR2 YYDKDF, per germline (reference sequence). For the CDR3, the DNA is TGTGCCACCAGCAGAGATGGGACAGGGTATCTATCCGGCAATCAGCCCCAGCATTTT. Translated, it gives CATSRDGTGYLSGNQPQHF.

The table lists this clone with a count of one. The CDR3, as DNA: TGTGCCAGCAGTGAACCAGCAGGGGGCTTAACCGAGCAGTACTTC. Residues: CASSEPAGGLTEQYF. This chain joins TRBV6-1 and TRBJ2-7; TRBD1 matches at 8 bases. The CDR3 runs 15 residues. V shed 2 bases, J shed 6 bases, and the junction held 9 bases outside the gene matches. Per germline, CDR1 MNHNS and CDR2 SASEGT.

The J gene is TRBJ1-4, the V gene TRBV10-2; TRBD1 aligns across 9 bases. CDR1 and CDR2 (germline): WSHSY, SAAADI. Trimming took 6 bases from V and 6 from J; bases not matched to a gene: 11. The CDR3 length is 16 residues. CDR3 coding DNA: TGCGCCAGCAGAATTACAGGGGGCGCCGGGGATGAAAAACTGTTTTTT. This sequence encodes CASRITGGAGDEKLFF.

The V gene is TRBV5-6, the J gene TRBJ1-6; 7 bases fit TRBD1. CDR1 is SGHDT and CDR2 is YYEEEE in the germline V gene. V lost 2 bases, J lost 0 bases, and 5 bases stayed unmatched. The CDR3 is made up of 17 amino acids. CDR3 sequence reads: CASSLGTASSYNSPLHF. The CDR3 coding sequence is TGTGCCAGCAGCTTAGGGACAGCAAGCTCCTATAATTCACCCCTCCACTTT. Looking up the rest from reference TRBV5-6 and TRBJ1-6 gives the full variable domain: DAGVTQSPTHLIKTRGQQVTLRCSPKSGHDTVSWYQQALGQGPQFIFQYYEEEERQRGNFPDRFSGHQFPNYSSELNVNALLLGDSALYLCASSLGTASSYNSPLHFGNGTRLTVT.

V gene TRBV7-9 combines with J gene TRBJ1-4; D unresolved. Germline CDR1 is SEHNR and CDR2 is FQNEAQ (reference sequence). The CDR3 spans 14 residues. The V end lost 4 bases, the J end lost 4 bases, and 10 bases lay between the germline ends. The chain's CDR3 is CASSSRDGNEKLFF. Here the CDR3 DNA reads TGTGCCAGCAGCTCCCGGGATGGTAATGAAAAACTGTTTTTT.

V gene TRBV27 combines with J gene TRBJ1-3; no reliable D call. Trimming removed 5 bases from V and 2 bases from J, with 10 bases in between. The germline V gene has CDR1 MNHEY and CDR2 SMNVEV (reference sequence). The CDR3 extends over 14 amino acids. The CDR3 sequence: CASSPTSAGNTIYF. For the CDR3, the DNA is TGTGCCAGCAGTCCGACTTCGGCTGGAAACACCATATATTTT.

The rearrangement links TRBV10-3 to TRBJ2-1, with TRBD2 identical over 10 bases. V lost 10 bases to trimming and J lost 7 bases; unmatched junction nucleotides: 7. In germline, CDR1 is ENHRY, CDR2 SYGVKD. The CDR3 has 13 residues. For the CDR3, the DNA is TGTGCCACTAGCGGGAGTCTAGAAAATGAGCAGTTCTTC. Translating gives CATSGSLENEQFF.

This sequence joins TRBV7-8 and TRBJ2-1; 7 bases fit TRBD2. From germline, CDR1 is SGHVS and CDR2 FQNEAQ. CDR3 length: 15 residues. Losses at the gene ends were 5 bases for V and 5 bases for J; bases not matched to a gene: 9. The CDR3, as DNA: TGTGCCAGCAGCCTCCATTCCGGGACTAACAATGAGCAGTTCTTC. It encodes CASSLHSGTNNEQFF.

This clone was seen a few times. The V call is TRBV28, the J call TRBJ2-3; D might be TRBD1 (6 bases). V was cut by 5 bases and J by 0 bases, with 18 bases left in between. The CDR3 covers 17 residues. Germline V gene data show CDR1 as MDHEN and CDR2 as SYDVKM. As DNA, the CDR3 is TGTGCCAGCAGTCCCCCCCTGACAGGAACTAGCACAGATACGCAGTATTTT. This gives the protein CASSPPLTGTSTDTQYF. Using reference TRBV28 and TRBJ2-3 for the parts outside the CDR3, the full variable domain is DVKVTQSSRYLVKRTGEKVFLECVQDMDHENMFWYRQDPGLGLRLIYFSYDVKMKEKGDIPEGYSVSREKKERFSLILESASTNQTSMYLCASSPPLTGTSTDTQYFGPGTRLTVL.

The chain carries TRBV5-4 and TRBJ1-6; no clear D. With 0 bases removed from V and 6 bases from J, the gap between germline ends came to 10 bases. The CDR3 length is 15 residues. The germline V gene encodes CDR1 SGHNT and CDR2 YYREEE (reference sequence). The CDR3 DNA sequence: TGTGCCAGCAGCTTGGGCGCAGGAACTAATTCACCCCTCCACTTT. Encoded protein: CASSLGAGTNSPLHF.

Here the CDR3 reads CASSFQYRGLGGELFF. The CDR3 bases are TGTGCCAGCAGTTTCCAATACAGGGGGCTTGGCGGGGAGCTGTTTTTT. The J gene is TRBJ2-2, the V gene TRBV28; 9 nucleotides align to TRBD1. This CDR3 is 16 amino acids long. J gave up 7 bases and V 3 bases, and 9 bases lay outside the gene matches. CDR1 is MDHEN and CDR2 is SYDVKM in the germline V gene.

CDR3 sequence reads: CASSPEGRNYGYTF. In DNA form, the CDR3 reads TGCGCCAGCAGCCCGGAGGGCAGGAACTATGGCTACACCTTC. This chain joins TRBV5-1 and TRBJ1-2, with unresolved D. The V and J ends lost 4 bases and 2 bases respectively, with 12 bases between them. Germline-derived CDR1 and CDR2 are SGHRS and YFSETQ. This CDR3 contains 14 residues.

The gene calls are TRBV30 and TRBJ1-5; the match to TRBD1 covers 12 bases. The CDR3 covers 17 residues. V trimming: 2 bases; J trimming: 1 base; junction bases outside the gene matches: 6. The germline gives CDR1 GTSNPN, CDR2 SVGIG (reference sequence). Here the CDR3 reads CAWSPGTGGWSNQPQHF. The CDR3 DNA reads as TGTGCCTGGAGTCCCGGGACAGGGGGCTGGAGCAATCAGCCCCAGCATTTT.

The genes are TRBV6-5 and TRBJ2-3, with D perhaps TRBD2 (6 bases). CDR1 and CDR2 (germline): MNHEY, SVGAGI. The CDR3 runs 15 residues. Trimming cost V 4 bases and J 3 bases, with 14 bases left between them. Here the CDR3 reads CASSFGWGETDTQYF. The CDR3 DNA follows: TGTGCCAGCAGTTTTGGGTGGGGGGAAACAGATACGCAGTATTTT.

The chain employs TRBV4-1 and TRBJ2-7; a possible D gene is TRBD2 (6 bases). Trimming took 1 base from V and 4 from J, leaving 8 bases between them. The length of the CDR3 is 13 residues. The germline CDR1 and CDR2 sequences are MGHRA and YSYEKL. Written as DNA, the CDR3 is TGCGCCAGCAGCCAAGGCGGGGTTTACGAGCAGTACTTC. As protein: CASSQGGVYEQYF.

The V gene is TRBV6-5, the J gene TRBJ1-2; 8 bases align to TRBD1. The CDR3 is 15 residues long. Germline V gives CDR1 MNHEY, CDR2 SVGAGI. After removal of 6 bases from V and 3 bases from J, the junction contained 9 bases not matched to a gene. The CDR3 is CASRSPGQEDYGYTF. CDR3 bases: TGTGCCAGCAGATCACCGGGACAGGAAGACTATGGCTACACCTTC.